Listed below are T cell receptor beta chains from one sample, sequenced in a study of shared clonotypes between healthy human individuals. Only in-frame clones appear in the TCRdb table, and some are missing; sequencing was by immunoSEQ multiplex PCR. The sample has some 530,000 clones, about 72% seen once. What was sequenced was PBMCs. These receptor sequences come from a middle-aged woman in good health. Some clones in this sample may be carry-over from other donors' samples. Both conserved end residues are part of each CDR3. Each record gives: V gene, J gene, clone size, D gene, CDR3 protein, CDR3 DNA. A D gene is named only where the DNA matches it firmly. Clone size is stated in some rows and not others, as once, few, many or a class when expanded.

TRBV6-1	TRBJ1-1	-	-	CASSDQGEVNTEAFF	TGTGCCAGCAGTGATCAGGGCGAGGTGAACACTGAAGCTTTCTTT
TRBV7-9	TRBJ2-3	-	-	CASSLSRATDTQYF	TGTGCCAGCAGCTTGTCCAGGGCCACAGATACGCAGTATTTT
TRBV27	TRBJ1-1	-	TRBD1	CASSLKGQGRGRSGMNTEAFF	TGTGCCAGCAGTTTGAAAGGACAGGGCCGAGGCAGGAGTGGCATGAACACTGAAGCTTTCTTT
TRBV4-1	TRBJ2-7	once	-	CASSARDGYEQYF	TGCGCCAGCAGCGCCCGGGACGGCTACGAGCAGTACTTC
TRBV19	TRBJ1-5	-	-	CASRRQRVADNQPQHF	TGTGCCAGTAGACGCCAGCGGGTAGCGGACAATCAGCCCCAGCATTTT
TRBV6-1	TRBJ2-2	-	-	CASSEGPDGTGELFF	TGTGCCAGCAGTGAAGGTCCGGACGGGACCGGGGAGCTGTTTTTT
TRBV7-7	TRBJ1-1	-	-	CASSNPGGRAFF	TGTGCTAGCAGCAACCCCGGGGGCAGGGCTTTCTTT
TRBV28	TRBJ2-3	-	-	CASATRTPSTDTQYF	TGTGCCAGCGCAACCCGGACACCCAGCACAGATACGCAGTATTTT
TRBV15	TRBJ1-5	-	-	CATSRDQLGGDQPQHF	TGTGCCACCAGCAGAGATCAGCTCGGGGGAGACCAGCCCCAGCATTTT
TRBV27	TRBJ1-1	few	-	CASSFGVLRNTEAFF	TGTGCCAGCAGTTTCGGGGTTTTACGGAACACTGAAGCTTTCTTT
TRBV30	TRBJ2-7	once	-	CAWSGRNYEQYF	TGTGCCTGGAGTGGTAGAAACTACGAGCAGTACTTC
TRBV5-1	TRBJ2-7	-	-	CASSSTGGFDEQYF	TGCGCCAGCAGCTCCACTGGGGGTTTTGACGAGCAGTACTTC
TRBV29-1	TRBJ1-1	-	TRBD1	CSVAGTGGGFTEAFF	TGCAGCGTTGCGGGGACAGGGGGTGGGTTCACTGAAGCTTTCTTT
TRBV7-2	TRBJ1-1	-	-	CASSLELFGRAFF	TGTGCCAGCAGCTTAGAGCTATTCGGAAGGGCTTTCTTT
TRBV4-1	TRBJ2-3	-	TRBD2	CASSQVGLLVLAENTDTQYF	TGCGCCAGCAGCCAAGTCGGACTCCTCGTTCTAGCGGAGAACACAGATACGCAGTATTTT
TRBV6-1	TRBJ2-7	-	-	CASSEAGRGNPYEQYF	TGTGCCAGCAGTGAAGCGGGCCGGGGGAACCCCTACGAGCAGTACTTC
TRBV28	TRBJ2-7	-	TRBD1	CASSSGQTTYEQYF	TGTGCCAGCAGCTCGGGACAGACAACCTACGAGCAGTACTTC
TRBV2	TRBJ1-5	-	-	CASSADSLGVQPQHF	TGTGCCAGCAGCGCGGACAGCTTGGGGGTGCAGCCCCAGCATTTT
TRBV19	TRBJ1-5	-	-	CASSIVFEYSNQPQHF	TGTGCCAGTAGTATAGTATTCGAATATAGCAATCAGCCCCAGCATTTT
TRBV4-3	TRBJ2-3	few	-	CASSPLASGPTDTQYF	TGCGCCAGCAGCCCCTTGGCTTCCGGACCCACAGATACGCAGTATTTT
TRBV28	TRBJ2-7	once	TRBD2	CASSWNRGGGYEQYF	TGTGCCAGCAGTTGGAACCGGGGGGGCGGTTACGAGCAGTACTTC
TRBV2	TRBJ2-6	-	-	CASTSEGSGANVLTF	TGTGCCAGCACCTCGGAAGGGTCTGGGGCCAACGTCCTGACTTTC
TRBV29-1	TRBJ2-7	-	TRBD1	CSVGGTGSYEQYF	TGCAGCGTTGGGGGGACAGGGTCCTACGAGCAGTACTTC
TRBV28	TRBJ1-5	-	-	CASSFSSQPQHF	TGTGCCAGCAGCTTCAGCTCCCAGCCCCAGCATTTT
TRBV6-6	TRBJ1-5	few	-	CASSPRIHQRGQPQHF	TGTGCCAGCAGTCCCCGGATACACCAAAGGGGACAGCCCCAGCATTTT
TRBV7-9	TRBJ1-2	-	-	CASSPDSHGYTF	TGTGCCAGCAGCCCAGACAGTCATGGCTACACCTTC
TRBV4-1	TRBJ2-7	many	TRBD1	CASSQAVGQGREQYF	TGCGCCAGCAGCCAAGCCGTAGGACAGGGCCGCGAGCAGTACTTC
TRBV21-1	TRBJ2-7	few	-	CASSKGRTGSYEQYF	TGTGCCAGCAGCAAAGGGAGGACAGGCTCCTACGAGCAGTACTTC
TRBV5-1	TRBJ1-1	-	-	CASSRGRGQVNTEAFF	TGCGCCAGCAGCCGGGGCCGGGGGCAGGTGAACACTGAAGCTTTCTTT
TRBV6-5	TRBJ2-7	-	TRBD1	CASSYRGPTYEQYF	TGTGCCAGCAGTTACAGGGGGCCTACCTACGAGCAGTACTTC
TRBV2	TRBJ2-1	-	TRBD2	CASSWTSGSSYNEQFF	TGTGCCAGCAGTTGGACTAGCGGGAGCTCCTACAATGAGCAGTTCTTC
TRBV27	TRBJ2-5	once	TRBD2	CASSLSAGLAGWETQYF	TGTGCCAGCAGTTTATCGGCGGGACTAGCGGGGTGGGAGACCCAGTACTTC
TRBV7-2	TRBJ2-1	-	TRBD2	CASSLSSGRVNEQFF	TGTGCCAGCAGCTTATCTAGCGGGAGGGTCAATGAGCAGTTCTTC
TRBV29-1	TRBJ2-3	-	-	CSAWASTDTQYF	TGCAGCGCATGGGCTAGCACAGATACGCAGTATTTT
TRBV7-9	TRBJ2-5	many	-	CASSLAGGETQYF	TGTGCCAGCAGCTTAGCAGGGGGAGAGACCCAGTACTTC
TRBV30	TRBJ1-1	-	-	CAWSVGPQLSTEAFF	TGTGCCTGGAGTGTAGGCCCTCAACTGAGCACTGAAGCTTTCTTC
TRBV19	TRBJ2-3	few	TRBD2	CASSPTGREASDTQYF	TGTGCCAGTAGTCCTACTGGGCGGGAGGCTTCAGATACGCAGTATTTT
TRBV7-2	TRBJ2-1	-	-	CASKRASATIEQFF	TGTGCCAGTAAGAGGGCTAGCGCCACTATTGAGCAGTTCTTC
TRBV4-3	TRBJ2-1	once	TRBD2	CASSQEGSSGRHNEQFF	TGCGCCAGCAGCCAAGAGGGGTCTAGCGGGAGGCATAATGAGCAGTTCTTC
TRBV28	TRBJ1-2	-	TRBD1	CASSYGQGPNYGYTF	TGTGCCAGCAGTTATGGACAGGGACCTAACTATGGCTACACCTTC